The clone carrying this T cell receptor (beta chain) was found many times. Its specificity is unknown. Arm-PCR of CDR3 regions with iRepertoire HTBI primers generated TCR beta libraries. TCRdb analysed the multiplex PCR reads with MiXCR anew, one entry per CDR3 protein. This sample has roughly 500,000 distinct CDR3 sequences, with around 12% found just once. Noted time point: newly diagnosed GD, antithyroid drugs for less than 3 months. The TCR library was made from RNA extracted from PBMCs. In Xi'an, China, an endocrinology department was the source of patients. The record originates from a study of regulatory T cells in long-lasting Graves disease. In the study overall: For under 3 months, newly diagnosed Graves' patients had been taking antithyroid drugs.

The study's findings and limits: Persistent Graves' cases showed lower TCR diversity than newly diagnosed cases. Newly diagnosed disease favored TRBV20-1 and TRBJ2-1 over persistent disease.

Germline CDR1 is SGDLS and CDR2 is YYNGEE. This CDR3 comprises 13 residues. V was shortened by 3 bases and J by 1 base, with 7 bases between the two germline ends. Another study also made use of these data, one on T cells in Graves' hyperthyroidism and ophthalmopathy.

The chain employs TRBV9 and TRBJ1-2; D gene uncertain. This clonotype originated in a woman aged 25-40 years with Graves disease. This material consisted of peripheral blood mononuclear cells (PBMCs), taken at new diagnosis, from a patient treated with antithyroid drugs. The CDR3 DNA reads TGTGCCAGCAGCGCGGGAGGTAACTATGGCTACACCTTC. This sequence encodes CASSAGGNYGYTF.